This T cell receptor beta chain emerged from a study of shared clonotypes between healthy human individuals. Findings and limits, study-wide: Sampling was confined to blood; repertoires within tissues likely differ. Rarefaction demonstrated incomplete sorted-subset sequencing despite large depth.

Template for every sorted-subset replicate PCR totaled about 200 ng DNA, some 30,000 T cell genomes. Here immunoSEQ multiplex PCR was the method, and the copy in TCRdb shows in-frame clones only, minus some. This table has about 960,000 clones, roughly 72% appearing once. Points on this clone: The antigen is unknown.

Germline V gene lookup returns CDR1 MNHEY and CDR2 SVGAGI. The CDR3 has 13 amino acids. The ends were cut back, 5 bases at V and 5 bases at J, with 13 bases in the middle. The sequenced sample was memory CD4+ T cells sorted from blood. Subset in this sample: CD45RA-negative fraction. The sequence was collected from a man aged 18 to 30 in good health. The chain joins TRBV6-5 to TRBJ2-7, with D possibly TRBD1 on 6 matching bases. CDR3 protein: CASSRGQRNEQYF. The CDR3 bases are TGTGCCAGCAGTAGAGGACAGCGTAACGAGCAGTACTTC.